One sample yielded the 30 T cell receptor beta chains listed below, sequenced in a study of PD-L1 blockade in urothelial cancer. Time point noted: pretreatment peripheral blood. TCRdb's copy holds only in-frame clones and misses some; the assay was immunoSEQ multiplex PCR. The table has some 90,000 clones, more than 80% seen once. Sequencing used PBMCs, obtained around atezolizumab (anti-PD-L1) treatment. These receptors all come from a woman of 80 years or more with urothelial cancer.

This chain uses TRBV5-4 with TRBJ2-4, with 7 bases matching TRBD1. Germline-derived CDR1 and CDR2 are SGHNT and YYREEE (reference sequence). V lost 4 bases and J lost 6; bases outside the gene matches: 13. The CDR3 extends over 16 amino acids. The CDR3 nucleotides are TGTGCCAGCAGCCCTGGGGCAGGGGGAGTCCTAAACATTCAGTACTTC. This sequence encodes CASSPGAGGVLNIQYF. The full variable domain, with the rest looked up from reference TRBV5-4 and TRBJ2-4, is ETGVTQSPTHLIKTRGQQVTLRCSSQSGHNTVSWYQQALGQGPQFIFQYYREEENGRGNFPPRFSGLQFPNYSSELNVNALELDDSALYLCASSPGAGGVLNIQYFGAGTRLSVL.

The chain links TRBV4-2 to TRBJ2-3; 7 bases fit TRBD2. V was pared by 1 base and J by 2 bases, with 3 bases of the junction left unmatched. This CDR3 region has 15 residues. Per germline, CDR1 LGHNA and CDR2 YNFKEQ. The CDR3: CASSQGGGDTDTQYF. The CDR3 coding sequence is TGTGCCAGCAGCCAAGGGGGGGGAGACACAGATACGCAGTATTTT.

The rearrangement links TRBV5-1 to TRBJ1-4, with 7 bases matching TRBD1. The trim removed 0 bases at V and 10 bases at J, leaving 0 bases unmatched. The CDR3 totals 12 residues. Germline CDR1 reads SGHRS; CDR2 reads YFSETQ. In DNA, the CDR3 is TGCGCCAGCAGCTTGGACAGGGGAAAACTGTTTTTT. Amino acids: CASSLDRGKLFF.

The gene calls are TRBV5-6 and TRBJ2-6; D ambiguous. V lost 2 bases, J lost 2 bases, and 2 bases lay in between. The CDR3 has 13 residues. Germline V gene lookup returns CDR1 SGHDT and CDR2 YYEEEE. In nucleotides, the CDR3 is TGTGCCAGCAGCTTTACTGGGGCCAACGTCCTGACTTTC. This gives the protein CASSFTGANVLTF.

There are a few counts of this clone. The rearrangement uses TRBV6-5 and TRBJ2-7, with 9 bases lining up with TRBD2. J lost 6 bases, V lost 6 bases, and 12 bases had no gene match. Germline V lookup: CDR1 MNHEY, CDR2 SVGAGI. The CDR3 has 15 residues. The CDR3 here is CASSPIGAGGGEQYF. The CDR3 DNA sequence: TGTGCCAGCAGCCCGATCGGGGCGGGAGGGGGCGAGCAGTACTTC.

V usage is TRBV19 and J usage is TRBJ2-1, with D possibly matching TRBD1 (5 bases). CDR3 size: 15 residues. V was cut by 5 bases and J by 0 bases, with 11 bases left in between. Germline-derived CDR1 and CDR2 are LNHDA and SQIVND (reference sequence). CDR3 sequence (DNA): TGTGCCAGTAGTTGGGGCCAGAGCTCCTACAATGAGCAGTTCTTC. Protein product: CASSWGQSSYNEQFF.

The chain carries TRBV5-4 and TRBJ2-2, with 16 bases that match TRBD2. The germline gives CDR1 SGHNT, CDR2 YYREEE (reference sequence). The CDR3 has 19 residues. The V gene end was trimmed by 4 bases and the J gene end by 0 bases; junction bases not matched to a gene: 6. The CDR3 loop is CASSLGLAGGNANTGELFF. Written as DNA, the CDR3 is TGTGCCAGCAGCCTGGGACTAGCGGGAGGGAACGCGAACACCGGGGAGCTGTTTTTT.

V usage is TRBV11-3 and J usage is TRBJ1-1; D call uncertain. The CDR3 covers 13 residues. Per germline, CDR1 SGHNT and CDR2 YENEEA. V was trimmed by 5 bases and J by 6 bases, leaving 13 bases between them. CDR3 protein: CASSGLGVAEAFF. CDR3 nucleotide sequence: TGTGCCAGCAGCGGTCTGGGAGTCGCTGAAGCTTTCTTT.

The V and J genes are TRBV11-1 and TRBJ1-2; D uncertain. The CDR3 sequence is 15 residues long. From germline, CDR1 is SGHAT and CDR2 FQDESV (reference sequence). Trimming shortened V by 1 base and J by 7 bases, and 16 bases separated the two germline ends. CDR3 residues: CASSLERLNYGGYTF. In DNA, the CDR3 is TGTGCCAGCAGCTTAGAGCGGCTGAATTACGGTGGCTACACCTTC.

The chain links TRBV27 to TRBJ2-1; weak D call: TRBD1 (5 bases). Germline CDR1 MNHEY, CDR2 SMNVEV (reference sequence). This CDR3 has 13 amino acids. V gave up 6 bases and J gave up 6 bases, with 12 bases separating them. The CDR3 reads CASRQGRVNEQFF. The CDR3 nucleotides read TGTGCCAGCAGGCAGGGTAGGGTCAATGAGCAGTTCTTC.

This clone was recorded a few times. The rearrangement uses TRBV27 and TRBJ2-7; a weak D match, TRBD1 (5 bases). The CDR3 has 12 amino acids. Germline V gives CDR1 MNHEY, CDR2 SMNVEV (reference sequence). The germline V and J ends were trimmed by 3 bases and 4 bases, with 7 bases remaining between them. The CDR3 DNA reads TGTGCCAGCAGTTTTTCAGGGTACGAGCAGTACTTC. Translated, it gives CASSFSGYEQYF.

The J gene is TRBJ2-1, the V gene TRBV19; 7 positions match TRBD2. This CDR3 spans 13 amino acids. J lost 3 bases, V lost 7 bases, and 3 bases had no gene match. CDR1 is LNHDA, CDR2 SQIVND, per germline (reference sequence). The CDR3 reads CASNWGGYNEQFF. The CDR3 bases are TGTGCCAGTAATTGGGGGGGCTACAATGAGCAGTTCTTC.

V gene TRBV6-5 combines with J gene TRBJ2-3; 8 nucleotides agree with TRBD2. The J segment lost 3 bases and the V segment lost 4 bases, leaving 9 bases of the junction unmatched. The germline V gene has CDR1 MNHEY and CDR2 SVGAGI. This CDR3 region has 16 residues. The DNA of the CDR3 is TGTGCCAGCAGTTGGCAGTCGAGCGGGAGTACAGATACGCAGTATTTT. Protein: CASSWQSSGSTDTQYF.

The CDR3 DNA sequence: TGTGCCAGCAGCACCGGGACAGGGTCCTACAATGAGCAGTTCTTC. Protein: CASSTGTGSYNEQFF. The gene calls are TRBV5-4 and TRBJ2-1, with 9 bases lining up with TRBD1. The germline V gene has CDR1 SGHNT and CDR2 YYREEE (reference sequence). V gave up 4 bases and J gave up 1 base; unmatched junction bases: 3. The CDR3 spans 15 residues.

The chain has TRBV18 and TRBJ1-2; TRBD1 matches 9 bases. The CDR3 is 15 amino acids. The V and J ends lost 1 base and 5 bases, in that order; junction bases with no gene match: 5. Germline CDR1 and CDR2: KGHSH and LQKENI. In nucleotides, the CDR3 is TGTGCCAGCTCACCACGGGACAGGGTAGAATATGGCTACACCTTC. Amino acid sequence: CASSPRDRVEYGYTF.

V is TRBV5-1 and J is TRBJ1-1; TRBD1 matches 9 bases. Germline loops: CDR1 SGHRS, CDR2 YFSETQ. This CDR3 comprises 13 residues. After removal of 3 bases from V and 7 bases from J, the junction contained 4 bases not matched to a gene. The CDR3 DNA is TGCGCCAGCAGCTGGGGACAGGGCGGTGAAGCTTTCTTT. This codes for CASSWGQGGEAFF.

The CDR3 protein is CASEGLAGGGEQFF. Written as DNA, the CDR3 is TGTGCCAGCGAGGGACTAGCGGGAGGTGGTGAGCAGTTCTTC. The rearrangement links TRBV10-3 to TRBJ2-1; 15 nucleotides line up with TRBD2. V lost 10 bases and J lost 9; bases outside the gene matches: 7. From germline, CDR1 is ENHRY and CDR2 SYGVKD. The CDR3 runs 14 residues.

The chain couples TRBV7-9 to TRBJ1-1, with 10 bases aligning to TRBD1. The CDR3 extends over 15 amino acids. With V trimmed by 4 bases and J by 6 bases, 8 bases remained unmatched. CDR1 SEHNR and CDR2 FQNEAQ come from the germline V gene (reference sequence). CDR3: CASSSSTGGLSEAFF. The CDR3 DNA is TGTGCCAGCAGCTCCTCGACAGGGGGCTTATCTGAAGCTTTCTTT.

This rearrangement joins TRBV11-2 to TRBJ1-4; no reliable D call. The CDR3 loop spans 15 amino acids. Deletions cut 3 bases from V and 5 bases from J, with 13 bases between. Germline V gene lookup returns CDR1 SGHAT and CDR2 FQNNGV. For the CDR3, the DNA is TGTGCCAGCAGCTTCGAGAGGGCCGGGAATGAAAAACTGTTTTTT. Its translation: CASSFERAGNEKLFF.

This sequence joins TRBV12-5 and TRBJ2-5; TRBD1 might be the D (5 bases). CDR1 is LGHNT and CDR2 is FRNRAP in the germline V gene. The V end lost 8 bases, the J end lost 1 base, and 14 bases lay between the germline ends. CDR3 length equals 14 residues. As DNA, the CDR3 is TGTGCTAGTTTACAAGACAGTTCCCAAGAGACCCAGTACTTC. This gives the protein CASLQDSSQETQYF.

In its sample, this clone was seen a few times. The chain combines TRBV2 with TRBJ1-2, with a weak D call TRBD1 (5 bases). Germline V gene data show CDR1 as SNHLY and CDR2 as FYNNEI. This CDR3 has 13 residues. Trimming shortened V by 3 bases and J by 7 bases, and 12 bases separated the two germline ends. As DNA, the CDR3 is TGTGCCAGCAGTGAGAGTGTCAGGGTTGGCTACACCTTC. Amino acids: CASSESVRVGYTF.

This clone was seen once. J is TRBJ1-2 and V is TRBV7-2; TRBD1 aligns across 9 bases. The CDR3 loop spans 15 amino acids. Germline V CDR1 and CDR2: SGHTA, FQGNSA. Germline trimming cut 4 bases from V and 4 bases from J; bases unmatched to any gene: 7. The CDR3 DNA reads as TGTGCCAGCAGCTCAGGTGGACAGGGGCCCTATGGCTACACCTTC. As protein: CASSSGGQGPYGYTF. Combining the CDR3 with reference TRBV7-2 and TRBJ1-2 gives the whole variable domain GAGVSQSPSNKVTEKGKDVELRCDPISGHTALYWYRQSLGQGLEFLIYFQGNSAPDKSGLPSDRFSAERTGGSVSTLTIQRTQQEDSAVYLCASSSGGQGPYGYTFGSGTRLTVV.

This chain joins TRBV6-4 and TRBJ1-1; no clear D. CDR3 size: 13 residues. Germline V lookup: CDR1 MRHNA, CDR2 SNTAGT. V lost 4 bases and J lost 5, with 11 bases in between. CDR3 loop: CASSVGLRTEAFF. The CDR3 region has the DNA TGTGCCAGCAGTGTTGGTCTGAGGACTGAAGCTTTCTTT.

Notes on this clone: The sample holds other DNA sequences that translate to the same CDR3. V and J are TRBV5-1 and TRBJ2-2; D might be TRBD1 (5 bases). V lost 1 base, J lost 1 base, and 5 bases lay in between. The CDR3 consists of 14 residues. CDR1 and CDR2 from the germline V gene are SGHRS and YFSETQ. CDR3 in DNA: TGCGCCAGCAGCTTGACAGGGAACACCGGGGAGCTGTTTTTT. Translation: CASSLTGNTGELFF.

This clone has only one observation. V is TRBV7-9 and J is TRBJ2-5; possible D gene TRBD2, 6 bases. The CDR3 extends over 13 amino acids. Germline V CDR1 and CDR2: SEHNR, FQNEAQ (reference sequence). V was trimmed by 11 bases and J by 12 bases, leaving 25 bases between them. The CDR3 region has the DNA TGTGCCGGCGGGGTAGTCGCTCTGGACGTGGAGTACTTC. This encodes CAGGVVALDVEYF.

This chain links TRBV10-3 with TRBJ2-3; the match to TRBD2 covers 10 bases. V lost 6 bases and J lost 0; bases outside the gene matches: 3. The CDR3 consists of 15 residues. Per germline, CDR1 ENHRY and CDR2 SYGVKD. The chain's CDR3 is CAIRTSGLSTDTQYF. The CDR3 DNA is TGTGCCATCAGGACTAGCGGGCTGAGCACAGATACGCAGTATTTT.

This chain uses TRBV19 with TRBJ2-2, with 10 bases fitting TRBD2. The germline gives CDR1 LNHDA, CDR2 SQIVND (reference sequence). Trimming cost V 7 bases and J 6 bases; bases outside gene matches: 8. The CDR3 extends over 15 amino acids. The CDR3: CASNQAGGPPGELFF. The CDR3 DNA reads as TGTGCCAGTAATCAAGCGGGAGGGCCACCCGGGGAGCTGTTTTTT. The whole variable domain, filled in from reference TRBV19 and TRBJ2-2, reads DGGITQSPKYLFRKEGQNVTLSCEQNLNHDAMYWYRQDPGQGLRLIYYSQIVNDFQKGDIAEGYSVSREKKESFPLTVTSAQKNPTAFYLCASNQAGGPPGELFFGEGSRLTVL.

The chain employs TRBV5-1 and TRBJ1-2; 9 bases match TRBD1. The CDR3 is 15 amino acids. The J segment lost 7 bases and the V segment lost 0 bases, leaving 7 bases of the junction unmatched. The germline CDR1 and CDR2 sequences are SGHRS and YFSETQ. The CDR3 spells CASSLGTGEAAGYTF. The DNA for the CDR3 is TGCGCCAGCAGCTTGGGGACAGGGGAGGCCGCTGGCTACACCTTC.

As DNA, the CDR3 is TGTGCCAGCAGCTTGGTGGGAACGCGGGAGCCCGAGACCTACGAGCAGTACTTC. Translating it yields CASSLVGTREPETYEQYF. The rearrangement links TRBV7-9 to TRBJ2-7; 7 positions match TRBD2. V gave up 3 bases and J gave up 2 bases; unmatched junction bases: 16. This CDR3 comprises 18 residues. CDR1 is SEHNR, CDR2 FQNEAQ, per germline (reference sequence).

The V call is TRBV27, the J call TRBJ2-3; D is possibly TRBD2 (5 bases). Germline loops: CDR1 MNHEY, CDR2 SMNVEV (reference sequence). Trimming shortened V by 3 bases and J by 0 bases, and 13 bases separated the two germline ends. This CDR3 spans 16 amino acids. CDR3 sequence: CASSFSPTGSTDTQYF. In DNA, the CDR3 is TGTGCCAGCAGTTTCTCCCCCACGGGGAGCACAGATACGCAGTATTTT.